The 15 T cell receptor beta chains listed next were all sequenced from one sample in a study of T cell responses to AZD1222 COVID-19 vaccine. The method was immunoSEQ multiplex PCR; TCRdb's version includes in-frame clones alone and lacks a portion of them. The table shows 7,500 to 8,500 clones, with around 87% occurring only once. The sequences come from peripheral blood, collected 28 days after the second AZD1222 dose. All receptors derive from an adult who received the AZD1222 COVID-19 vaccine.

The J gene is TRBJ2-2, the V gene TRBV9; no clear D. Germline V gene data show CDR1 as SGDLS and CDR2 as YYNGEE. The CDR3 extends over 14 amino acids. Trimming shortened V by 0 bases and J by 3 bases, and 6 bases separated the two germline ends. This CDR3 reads CASSVGLDTGELFF. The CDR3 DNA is TGTGCCAGCAGCGTAGGACTGGACACCGGGGAGCTGTTTTTT.

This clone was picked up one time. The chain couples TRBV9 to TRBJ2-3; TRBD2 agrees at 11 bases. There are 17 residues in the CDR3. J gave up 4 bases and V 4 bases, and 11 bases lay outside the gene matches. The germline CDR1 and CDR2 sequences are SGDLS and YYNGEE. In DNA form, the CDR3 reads TGTGCCAGCAGCCCAACCCTACTAGCGGGAGCGGCAGATACGCAGTATTTT. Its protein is CASSPTLLAGAADTQYF.

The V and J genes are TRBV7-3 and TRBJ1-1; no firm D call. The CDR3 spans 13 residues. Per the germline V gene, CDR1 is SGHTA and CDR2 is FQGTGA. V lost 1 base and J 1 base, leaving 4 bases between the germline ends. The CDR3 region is CASSLNGNTEAFF. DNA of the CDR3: TGTGCCAGCAGCTTAAATGGGAACACTGAAGCTTTCTTT.

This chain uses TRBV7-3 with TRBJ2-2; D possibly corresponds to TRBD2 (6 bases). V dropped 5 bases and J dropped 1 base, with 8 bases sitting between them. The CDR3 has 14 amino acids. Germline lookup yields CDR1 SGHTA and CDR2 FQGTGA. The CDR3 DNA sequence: TGTGCCAGCAGCCCCGGGGGGAACACCGGGGAGCTGTTTTTT. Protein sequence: CASSPGGNTGELFF.

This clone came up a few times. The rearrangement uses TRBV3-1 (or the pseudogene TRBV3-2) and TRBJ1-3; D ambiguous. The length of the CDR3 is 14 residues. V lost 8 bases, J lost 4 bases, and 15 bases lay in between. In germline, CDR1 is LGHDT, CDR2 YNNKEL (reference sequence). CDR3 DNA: TGTGCCAGCGGTTCCCACCAAATAGGAAACACCATATATTTT. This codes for CASGSHQIGNTIYF.

The CDR3 coding sequence is TGTGCCAGCTCACCCACGGCAGGGGGTAACGAGCAGTACTTC. As protein: CASSPTAGGNEQYF. The V gene is TRBV18, the J gene TRBJ2-7, with 7 bases matching TRBD1. This CDR3 spans 14 amino acids. Trimming cost V 3 bases and J 5 bases; bases outside gene matches: 7. Germline CDR1 is KGHSH and CDR2 is LQKENI.

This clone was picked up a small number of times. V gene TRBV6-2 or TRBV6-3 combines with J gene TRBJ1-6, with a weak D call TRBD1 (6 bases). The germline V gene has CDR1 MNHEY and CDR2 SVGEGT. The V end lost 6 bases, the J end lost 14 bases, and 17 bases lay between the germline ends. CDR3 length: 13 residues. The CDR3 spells CASSFDRSGALHF. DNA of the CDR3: TGTGCCAGCAGCTTCGACCGGTCAGGGGCCCTCCACTTT.

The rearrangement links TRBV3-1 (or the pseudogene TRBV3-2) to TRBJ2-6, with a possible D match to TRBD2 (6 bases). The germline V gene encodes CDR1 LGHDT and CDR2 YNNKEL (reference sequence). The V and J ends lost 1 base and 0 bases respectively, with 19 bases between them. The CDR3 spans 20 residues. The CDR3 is CASSQVPGRPPSSGANVLTF. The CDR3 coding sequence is TGTGCCAGCAGCCAAGTGCCCGGGAGACCCCCGAGCTCTGGGGCCAACGTCCTGACTTTC.

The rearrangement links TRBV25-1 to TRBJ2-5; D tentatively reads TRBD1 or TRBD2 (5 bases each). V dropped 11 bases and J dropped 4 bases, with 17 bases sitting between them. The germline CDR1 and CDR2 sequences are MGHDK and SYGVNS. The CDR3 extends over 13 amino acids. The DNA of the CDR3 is TGTGCCTCATCTCGGGGCGAACTAGAGACCCAGTACTTC. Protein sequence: CASSRGELETQYF.

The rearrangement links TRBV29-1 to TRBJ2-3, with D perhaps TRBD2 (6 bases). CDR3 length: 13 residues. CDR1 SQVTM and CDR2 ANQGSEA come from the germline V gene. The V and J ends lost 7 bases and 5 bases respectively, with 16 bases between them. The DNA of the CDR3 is TGCAGCGCAGAGCGGGCTAGCGTAGATACGCAGTATTTT. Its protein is CSAERASVDTQYF.

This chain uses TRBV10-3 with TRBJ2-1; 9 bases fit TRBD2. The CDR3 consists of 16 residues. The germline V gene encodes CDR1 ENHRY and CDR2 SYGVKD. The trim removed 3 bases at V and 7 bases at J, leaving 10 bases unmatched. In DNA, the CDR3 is TGTGCCATCAGTGACCCGCGGGGCGGGAGGGGGAATGAGCAGTTCTTC. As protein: CAISDPRGGRGNEQFF.

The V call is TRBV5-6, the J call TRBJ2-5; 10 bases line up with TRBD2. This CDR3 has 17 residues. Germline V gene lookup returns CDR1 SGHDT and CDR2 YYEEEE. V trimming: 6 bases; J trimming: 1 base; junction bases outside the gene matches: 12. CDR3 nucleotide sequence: TGTGCCAGCACCCTGGATCGACTAGCGGGCTTCCAAGAGACCCAGTACTTC. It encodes CASTLDRLAGFQETQYF.

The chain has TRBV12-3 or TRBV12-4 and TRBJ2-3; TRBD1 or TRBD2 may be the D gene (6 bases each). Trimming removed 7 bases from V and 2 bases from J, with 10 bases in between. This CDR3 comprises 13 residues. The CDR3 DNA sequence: TGTGCCAGCATGGGGGGCGTCACAGATACGCAGTATTTT. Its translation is CASMGGVTDTQYF.

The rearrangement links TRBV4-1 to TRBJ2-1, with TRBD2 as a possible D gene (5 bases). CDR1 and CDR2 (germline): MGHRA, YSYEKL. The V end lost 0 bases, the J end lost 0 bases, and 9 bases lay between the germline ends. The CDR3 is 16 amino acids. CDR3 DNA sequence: TGCGCCAGCAGCCAAGAGGTCAGCGGCTCCTACAATGAGCAGTTCTTC. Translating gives CASSQEVSGSYNEQFF.

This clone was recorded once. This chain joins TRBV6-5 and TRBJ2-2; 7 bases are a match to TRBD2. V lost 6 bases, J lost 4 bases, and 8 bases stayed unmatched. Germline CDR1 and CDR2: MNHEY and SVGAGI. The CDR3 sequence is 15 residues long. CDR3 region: CASSRGGYVTGELFF. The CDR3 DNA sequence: TGTGCCAGCAGCCGCGGGGGTTACGTCACCGGGGAGCTGTTTTTT.